Below, 3 T cell receptor beta chains from the same sample are listed, as sequenced in a study of cytomegalovirus exposure and HLA in healthy donors. The PCR made use of 60 Vbeta and 13 Jbeta primers. Sequencing used immunoSEQ multiplex PCR; TCRdb keeps in-frame clones, though not all of them. This table holds about 140,000 clones, just under 85% found once. Material: PBMCs. Every receptor here comes from a man aged 30 to 39 in good health and CMV-seropositive.

This chain connects TRBV2 to TRBJ2-7, with D possibly being TRBD1 (5 bases). The CDR3 covers 14 residues. V was pared by 7 bases and J by 2 bases, with 15 bases between. In germline, CDR1 is SNHLY, CDR2 FYNNEI. The DNA for the CDR3 is TGTGCCAGCAACCCCTCCGGACAAACCTACGAGCAGTACTTC. Its translation is CASNPSGQTYEQYF.

This clone has a handful of counts. The genes are TRBV6-5 and TRBJ1-1, with D perhaps TRBD1 (5 bases). The V gene lost 4 bases and the J gene lost 11 bases, with 14 bases spanning the gap. The CDR3 is 12 amino acids. Germline assignment: CDR1 MNHEY and CDR2 SVGAGI. CDR3 nucleotides: TGTGCCAGCAGTTTAGGAGGGGAAAGGGCTTTCTTT. Its translation is CASSLGGERAFF.

DNA of the CDR3: TGTGCCAGCAGCGTAGAGGAGGTAGTGCATACGCAGTATTTT. The encoded protein is CASSVEEVVHTQYF. This chain links TRBV9 with TRBJ2-3; D is possibly TRBD2 (5 bases). CDR1 is SGDLS and CDR2 is YYNGEE in the germline V gene. Trimming left V 0 bases short and J 7 bases short, with 12 bases between. There are 14 residues in the CDR3.